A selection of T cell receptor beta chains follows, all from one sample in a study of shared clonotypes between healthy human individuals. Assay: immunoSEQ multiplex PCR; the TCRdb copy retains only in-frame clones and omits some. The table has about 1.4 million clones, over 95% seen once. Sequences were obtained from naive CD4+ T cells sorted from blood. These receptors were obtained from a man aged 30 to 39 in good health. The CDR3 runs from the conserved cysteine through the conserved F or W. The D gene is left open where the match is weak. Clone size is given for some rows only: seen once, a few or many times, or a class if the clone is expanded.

DNA: TGTGCCAGCTCACCGGGACACGAAATGCCCCAGCATTTT; CDR3: CASSPGHEMPQHF; J: TRBJ1-5; size: NA; D: NA; V: TRBV18
DNA: TGTGCCAGTAAGGAAGTAGGCAGCCAAGAGACCCAGTACTTC; CDR3: CASKEVGSQETQYF; J: TRBJ2-5; size: once; D: NA; V: TRBV19
DNA: TGCAGCGTCGGGACAGGCCTCCCCGGGGAGCTGTTTTTT; CDR3: CSVGTGLPGELFF; J: TRBJ2-2; size: NA; D: TRBD1; V: TRBV29-1
DNA: TGTGCCAGCTCACCAGGGGGAGATCAGCCCCAGCATTTT; CDR3: CASSPGGDQPQHF; J: TRBJ1-5; size: once; D: NA; V: TRBV18
DNA: TGTGCCAGCAGGCCACAGGGGAACACTGAAGCTTTCTTT; CDR3: CASRPQGNTEAFF; J: TRBJ1-1; size: NA; D: NA; V: TRBV5-4
DNA: TGTGCCAGCAGCTTACTAGGTAACACTGAAGCTTTCTTT; CDR3: CASSLLGNTEAFF; J: TRBJ1-1; size: NA; D: NA; V: TRBV7-3
DNA: TGTGCCAGCAGCTTGCTGTGGAACACCGGGGAGCTGTTTTTT; CDR3: CASSLLWNTGELFF; J: TRBJ2-2; size: NA; D: NA; V: TRBV5-5
DNA: TGTGCCAGCAGTATTTCTAGCGGGATTAGGGAGCAGTACTTC; CDR3: CASSISSGIREQYF; J: TRBJ2-7; size: NA; D: TRBD2; V: TRBV6-5
DNA: TGTGCCAGCAGGATACAGGGAATCGGGCGGGAGGGCCTCTACAATGAGCAGTTCTTC; CDR3: CASRIQGIGREGLYNEQFF; J: TRBJ2-1; size: once; D: TRBD2; V: TRBV28
DNA: TGTGCCAGCAGACCCGAAAGGGCGAATGAGCAGTTCTTC; CDR3: CASRPERANEQFF; J: TRBJ2-1; size: NA; D: NA; V: TRBV2
DNA: TGTGCCAGCAGCTTAGTACGCCACAGGGGTTCTGGAAACACCATATATTTT; CDR3: CASSLVRHRGSGNTIYF; J: TRBJ1-3; size: once; D: TRBD1; V: TRBV7-2
DNA: TGTGCCAGCAGCTTTTCAGGGGGAACTCGGGATACGCAGTATTTT; CDR3: CASSFSGGTRDTQYF; J: TRBJ2-3; size: NA; D: TRBD1; V: TRBV5-6
DNA: TGTGCCAGCTCACCACGCGTTCGGCGAAACATTCAGTACTTC; CDR3: CASSPRVRRNIQYF; J: TRBJ2-4; size: NA; D: NA; V: TRBV18
DNA: TGTGCCAGCAGGCACTATGGCTACACCTTC; CDR3: CASRHYGYTF; J: TRBJ1-2; size: NA; D: NA; V: TRBV28
DNA: TGTGCCAGCAGTGGCGACCGCACAGATACGCAGTATTTT; CDR3: CASSGDRTDTQYF; J: TRBJ2-3; size: NA; D: NA; V: TRBV6-5
DNA: TGTGCCAGCAGCTTGGGGACAGGTAACTACGAGCAGTACTTC; CDR3: CASSLGTGNYEQYF; J: TRBJ2-7; size: NA; D: TRBD1; V: TRBV5-5